One TCR beta chain is described in this entry. These data belong to a study of T cells in Graves' hyperthyroidism and ophthalmopathy. Uncontrolled infection, other autoimmune disease, pregnancy and lactation each barred patients from inclusion. About 10 ml fresh peripheral blood yielded the PBMCs. The investigators amplified TCR beta CDR3 regions from RNA transcripts. Researchers ran a first-round RT-PCR on the TCR CDR3 using the HTBI primer set. MiXCR, run by TCRdb on the multiplex PCR reads, gives a single entry per CDR3 protein. The table includes 250,000 to 300,000 distinct CDR3 sequences, around 15% detected once. What was sequenced was blood. The TCR originated in a woman aged 55-69 years with Graves' ophthalmopathy.

The CDR3 region is CASSIQPGQPYGYTF. CDR3 in DNA: TGTGCCAGTAGTATACAACCGGGACAGCCCTATGGCTACACCTTC. The V and J genes are TRBV19 and TRBJ1-2, with 7 bases identical to TRBD1. Looked up from germline, CDR1 is LNHDA and CDR2 is SQIVND (reference sequence). V lost 2 bases, J lost 4 bases, and 7 bases stayed unmatched. The CDR3 runs to 15 residues. Filled out from reference TRBV19 and TRBJ1-2, the complete variable domain reads DGGITQSPKYLFRKEGQNVTLSCEQNLNHDAMYWYRQDPGQGLRLIYYSQIVNDFQKGDIAEGYSVSREKKESFPLTVTSAQKNPTAFYLCASSIQPGQPYGYTFGSGTRLTVV.